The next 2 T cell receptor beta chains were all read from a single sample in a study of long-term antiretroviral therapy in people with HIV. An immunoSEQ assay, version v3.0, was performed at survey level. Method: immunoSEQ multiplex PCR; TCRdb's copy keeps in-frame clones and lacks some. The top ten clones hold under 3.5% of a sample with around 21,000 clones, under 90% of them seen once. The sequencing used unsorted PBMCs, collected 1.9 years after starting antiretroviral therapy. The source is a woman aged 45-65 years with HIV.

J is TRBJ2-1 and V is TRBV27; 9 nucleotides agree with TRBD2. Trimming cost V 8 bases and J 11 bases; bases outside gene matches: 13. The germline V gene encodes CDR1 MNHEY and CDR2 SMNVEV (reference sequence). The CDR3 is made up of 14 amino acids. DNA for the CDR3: TGTGCCAGCCGGCTAGCGGGGAAATGGGATAAGCAGTTCTTC. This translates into CASRLAGKWDKQFF.

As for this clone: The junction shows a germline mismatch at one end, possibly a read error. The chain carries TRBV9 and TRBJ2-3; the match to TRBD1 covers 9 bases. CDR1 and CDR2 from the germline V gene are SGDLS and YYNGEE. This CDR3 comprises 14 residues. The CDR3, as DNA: TGTGCCAGCAGCCCTCGGACAGGGGCAGATGCGCAGTATTTT. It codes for CASSPRTGADAQYF.